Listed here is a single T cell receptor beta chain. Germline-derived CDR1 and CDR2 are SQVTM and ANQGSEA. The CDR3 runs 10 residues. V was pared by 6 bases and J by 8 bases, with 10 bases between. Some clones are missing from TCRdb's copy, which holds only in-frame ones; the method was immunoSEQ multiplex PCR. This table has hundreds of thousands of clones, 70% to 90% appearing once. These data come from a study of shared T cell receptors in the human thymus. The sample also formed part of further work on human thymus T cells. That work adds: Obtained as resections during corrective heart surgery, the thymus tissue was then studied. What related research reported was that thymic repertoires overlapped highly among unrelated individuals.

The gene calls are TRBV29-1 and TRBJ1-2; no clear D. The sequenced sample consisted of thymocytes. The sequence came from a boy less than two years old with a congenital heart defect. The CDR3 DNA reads TGCAGCGTGGATTTGAGGGGCTACACCTTC. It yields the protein CSVDLRGYTF.